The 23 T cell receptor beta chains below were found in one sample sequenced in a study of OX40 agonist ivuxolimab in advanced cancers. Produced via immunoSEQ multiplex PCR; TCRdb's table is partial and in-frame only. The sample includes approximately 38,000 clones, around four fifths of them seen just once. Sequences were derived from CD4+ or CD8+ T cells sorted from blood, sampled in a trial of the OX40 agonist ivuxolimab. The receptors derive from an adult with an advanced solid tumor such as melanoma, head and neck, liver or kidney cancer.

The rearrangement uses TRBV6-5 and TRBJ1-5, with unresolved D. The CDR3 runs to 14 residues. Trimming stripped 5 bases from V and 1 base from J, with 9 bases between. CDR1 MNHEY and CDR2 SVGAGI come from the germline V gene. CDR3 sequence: CASSPPKSNQPQHF. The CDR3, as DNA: TGTGCCAGCAGTCCACCTAAGAGCAATCAGCCCCAGCATTTT.

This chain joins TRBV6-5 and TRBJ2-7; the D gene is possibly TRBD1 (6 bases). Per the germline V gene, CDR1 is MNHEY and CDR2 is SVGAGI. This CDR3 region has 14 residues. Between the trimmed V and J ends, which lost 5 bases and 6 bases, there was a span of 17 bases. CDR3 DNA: TGTGCCAGCAGTGGACCAAACTGGGGGCGCGAGCAGTACTTC. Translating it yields CASSGPNWGREQYF.

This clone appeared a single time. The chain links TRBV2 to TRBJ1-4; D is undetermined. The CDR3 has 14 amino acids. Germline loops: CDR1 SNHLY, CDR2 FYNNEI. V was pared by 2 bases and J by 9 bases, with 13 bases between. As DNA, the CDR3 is TGTGCCAGCAGTGAAAGGATCGCTGAACAAAAACTGTTTTTT. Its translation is CASSERIAEQKLFF.

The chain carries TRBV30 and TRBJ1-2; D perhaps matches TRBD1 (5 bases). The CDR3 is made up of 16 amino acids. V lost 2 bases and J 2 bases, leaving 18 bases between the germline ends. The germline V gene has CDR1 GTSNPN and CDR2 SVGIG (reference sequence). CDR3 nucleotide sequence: TGTGCCTGGAGTTCCCCGGGACTGCTAAAGAACTATGGCTACACCTTC. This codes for CAWSSPGLLKNYGYTF.

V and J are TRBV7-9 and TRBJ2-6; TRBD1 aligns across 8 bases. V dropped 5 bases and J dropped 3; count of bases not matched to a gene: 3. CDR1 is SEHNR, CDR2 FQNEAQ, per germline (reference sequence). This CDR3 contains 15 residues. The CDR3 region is CASSTDRGGANVLTF. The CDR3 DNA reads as TGTGCCAGCAGCACAGACAGGGGTGGGGCCAACGTCCTGACTTTC.

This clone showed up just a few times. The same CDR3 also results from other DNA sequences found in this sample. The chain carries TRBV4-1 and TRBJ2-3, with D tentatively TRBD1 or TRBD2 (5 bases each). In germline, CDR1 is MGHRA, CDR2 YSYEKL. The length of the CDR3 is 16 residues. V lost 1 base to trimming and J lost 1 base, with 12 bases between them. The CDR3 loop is CASSQGGAGRTDTQYF. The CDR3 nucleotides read TGCGCCAGCAGCCAAGGGGGCGCGGGCCGCACAGATACGCAGTATTTT.

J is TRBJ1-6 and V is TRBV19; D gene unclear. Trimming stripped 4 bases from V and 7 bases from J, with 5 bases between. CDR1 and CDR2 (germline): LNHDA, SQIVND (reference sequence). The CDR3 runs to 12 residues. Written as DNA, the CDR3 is TGTGCCAGTAGTACACGAAATTCACCCCTCCACTTT. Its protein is CASSTRNSPLHF.

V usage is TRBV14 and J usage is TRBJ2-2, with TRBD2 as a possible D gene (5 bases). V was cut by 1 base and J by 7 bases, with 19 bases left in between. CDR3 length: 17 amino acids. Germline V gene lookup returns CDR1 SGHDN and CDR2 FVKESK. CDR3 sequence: CASSQGKRWVGSGELFF. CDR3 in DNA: TGTGCCAGCAGCCAAGGGAAGAGGTGGGTGGGGAGCGGGGAGCTGTTTTTT.

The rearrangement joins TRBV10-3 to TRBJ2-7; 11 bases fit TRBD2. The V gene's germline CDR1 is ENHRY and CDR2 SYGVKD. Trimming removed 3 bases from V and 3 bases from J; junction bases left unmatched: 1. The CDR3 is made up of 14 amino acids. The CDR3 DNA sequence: TGTGCCATCAGTGATGGGACTAGCGGCTACGAGCAGTACTTC. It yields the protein CAISDGTSGYEQYF.

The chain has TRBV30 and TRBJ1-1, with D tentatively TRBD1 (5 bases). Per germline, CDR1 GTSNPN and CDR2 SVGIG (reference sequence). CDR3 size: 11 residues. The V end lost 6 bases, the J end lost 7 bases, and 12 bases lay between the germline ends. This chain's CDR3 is CACEGRSEAFF. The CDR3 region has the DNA TGTGCCTGCGAGGGGAGGAGTGAAGCTTTCTTT.

Here the CDR3 DNA reads TGTGCCAGCAGCTTGCCAGGGGGAGAGACCCAGTACTTC. It is translated as CASSLPGGETQYF. The chain recombines TRBV5-4 with TRBJ2-5; 7 bases line up with TRBD1. V shed 1 base and J 4 bases; nucleotides not matched to a gene: 1. Germline V gene sequence: CDR1 SGHNT, CDR2 YYREEE (reference sequence). The CDR3 extends over 13 amino acids.

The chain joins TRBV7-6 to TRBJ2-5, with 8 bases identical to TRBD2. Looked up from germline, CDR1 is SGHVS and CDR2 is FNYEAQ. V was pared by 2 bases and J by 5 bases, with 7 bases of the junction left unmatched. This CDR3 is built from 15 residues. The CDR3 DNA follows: TGTGCCAGCAGCTTACGACGGGAGGGCCGGGAGACCCAGTACTTC. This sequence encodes CASSLRREGRETQYF.

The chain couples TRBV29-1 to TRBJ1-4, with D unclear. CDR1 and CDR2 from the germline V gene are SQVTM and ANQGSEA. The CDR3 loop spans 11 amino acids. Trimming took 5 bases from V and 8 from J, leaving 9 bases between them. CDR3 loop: CSVNGGEKLFF. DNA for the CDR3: TGCAGCGTTAATGGTGGGGAAAAACTGTTTTTT.

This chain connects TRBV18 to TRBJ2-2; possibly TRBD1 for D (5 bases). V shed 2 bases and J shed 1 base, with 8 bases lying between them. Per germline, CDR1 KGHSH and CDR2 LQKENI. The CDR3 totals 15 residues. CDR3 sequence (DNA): TGTGCCAGCTCACCAACCGGACAGAACACCGGGGAGCTGTTTTTT. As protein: CASSPTGQNTGELFF.

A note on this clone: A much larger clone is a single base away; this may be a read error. The CDR3 nucleotides are TGTGCCAGCATCCCGACTAGCGCTCCTTTGGAGCAGTACTTC. This sequence encodes CASIPTSAPLEQYF. The genes are TRBV5-6 and TRBJ2-7; TRBD2 agrees at 8 bases. The CDR3 is 14 amino acids. V gave up 6 bases and J gave up 7 bases; unmatched junction bases: 12. Per the germline V gene, CDR1 is SGHDT and CDR2 is YYEEEE.

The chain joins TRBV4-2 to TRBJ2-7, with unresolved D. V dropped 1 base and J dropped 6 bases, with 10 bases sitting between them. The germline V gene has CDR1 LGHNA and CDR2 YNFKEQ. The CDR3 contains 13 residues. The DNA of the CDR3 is TGTGCCAGCAGCCAAGGAAGGGTACCCGAGCAGTACTTC. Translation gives CASSQGRVPEQYF.

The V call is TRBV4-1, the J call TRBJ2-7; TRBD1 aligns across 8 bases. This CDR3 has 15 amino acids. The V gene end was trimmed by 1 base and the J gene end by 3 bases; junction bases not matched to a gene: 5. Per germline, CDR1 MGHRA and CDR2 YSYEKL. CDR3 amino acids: CASSQADRDSYEQYF. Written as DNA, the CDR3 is TGCGCCAGCAGCCAAGCGGACAGGGACAGCTACGAGCAGTACTTC.

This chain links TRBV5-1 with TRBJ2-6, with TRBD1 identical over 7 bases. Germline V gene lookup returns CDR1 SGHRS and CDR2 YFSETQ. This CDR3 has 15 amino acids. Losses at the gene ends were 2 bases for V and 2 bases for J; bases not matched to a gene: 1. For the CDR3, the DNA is TGCGCCAGCAGCTTAGGGACAGCTGGGGCCAACGTCCTGACTTTC. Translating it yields CASSLGTAGANVLTF.

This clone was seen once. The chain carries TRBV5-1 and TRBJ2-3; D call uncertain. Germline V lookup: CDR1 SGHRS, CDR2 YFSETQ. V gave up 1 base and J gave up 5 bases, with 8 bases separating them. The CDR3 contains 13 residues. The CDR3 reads CASSLYLEDTQYF. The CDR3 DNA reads TGCGCCAGCAGCTTGTATCTGGAAGATACGCAGTATTTT. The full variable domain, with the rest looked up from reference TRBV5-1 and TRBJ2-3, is KAGVTQTPRYLIKTRGQQVTLSCSPISGHRSVSWYQQTPGQGLQFLFEYFSETQRNKGNFPGRFSGRQFSNSRSEMNVSTLELGDSALYLCASSLYLEDTQYFGPGTRLTVL.

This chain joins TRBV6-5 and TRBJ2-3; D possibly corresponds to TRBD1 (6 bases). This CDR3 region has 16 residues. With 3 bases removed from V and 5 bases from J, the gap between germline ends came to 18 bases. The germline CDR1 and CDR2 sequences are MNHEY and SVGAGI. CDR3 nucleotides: TGTGCCAGCAGTTATAGGTGGCAGGGGTCAAGAGATACGCAGTATTTT. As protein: CASSYRWQGSRDTQYF.

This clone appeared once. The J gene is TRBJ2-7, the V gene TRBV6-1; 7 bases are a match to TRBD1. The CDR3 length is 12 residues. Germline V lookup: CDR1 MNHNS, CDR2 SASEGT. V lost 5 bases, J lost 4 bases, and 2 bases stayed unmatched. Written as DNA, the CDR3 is TGTGCCAGCAGTATACAGGGGTACGAGCAGTACTTC. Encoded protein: CASSIQGYEQYF.

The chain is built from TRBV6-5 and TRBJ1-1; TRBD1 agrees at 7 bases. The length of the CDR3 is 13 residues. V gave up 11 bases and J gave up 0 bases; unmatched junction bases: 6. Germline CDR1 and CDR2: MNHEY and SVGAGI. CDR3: CAAGGGMNTEAFF. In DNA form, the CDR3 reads TGTGCCGCGGGAGGGGGCATGAACACTGAAGCTTTCTTT.

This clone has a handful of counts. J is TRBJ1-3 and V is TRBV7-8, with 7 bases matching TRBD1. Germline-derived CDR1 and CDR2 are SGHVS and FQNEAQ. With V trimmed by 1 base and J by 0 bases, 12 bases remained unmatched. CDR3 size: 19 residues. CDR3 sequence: CASSLGVGGHKASGNTIYF. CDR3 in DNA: TGTGCCAGCAGCTTAGGAGTAGGGGGCCATAAGGCCTCTGGAAACACCATATATTTT.